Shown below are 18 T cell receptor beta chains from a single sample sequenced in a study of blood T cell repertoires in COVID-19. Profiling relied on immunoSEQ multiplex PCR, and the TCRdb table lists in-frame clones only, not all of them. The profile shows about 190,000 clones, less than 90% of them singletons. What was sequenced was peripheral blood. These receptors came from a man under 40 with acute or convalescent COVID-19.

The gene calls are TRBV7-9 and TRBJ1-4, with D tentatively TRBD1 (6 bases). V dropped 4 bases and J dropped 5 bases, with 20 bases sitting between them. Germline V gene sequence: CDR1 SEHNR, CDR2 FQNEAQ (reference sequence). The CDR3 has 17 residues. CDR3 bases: TGTGCCAGCAGCTCAGGGGTAGTCGGAACTGGGAATGAAAAACTGTTTTTT. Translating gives CASSSGVVGTGNEKLFF.

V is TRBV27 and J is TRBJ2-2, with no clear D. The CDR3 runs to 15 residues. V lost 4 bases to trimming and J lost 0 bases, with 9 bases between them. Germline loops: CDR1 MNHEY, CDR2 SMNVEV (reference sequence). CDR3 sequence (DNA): TGTGCCAGCAGTTCTTCTACTCCGAACACCGGGGAGCTGTTTTTT. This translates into CASSSSTPNTGELFF.

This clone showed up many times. The chain's CDR3 is CASSQVKGQNNQPQHF. CDR3 sequence (DNA): TGCGCCAGCAGCCAAGTTAAGGGACAGAACAATCAGCCCCAGCATTTT. J is TRBJ1-5 and V is TRBV4-1, with 7 bases identical to TRBD1. V dropped 1 base and J dropped 3; count of bases not matched to a gene: 6. The germline V gene encodes CDR1 MGHRA and CDR2 YSYEKL. The length of the CDR3 is 16 residues.

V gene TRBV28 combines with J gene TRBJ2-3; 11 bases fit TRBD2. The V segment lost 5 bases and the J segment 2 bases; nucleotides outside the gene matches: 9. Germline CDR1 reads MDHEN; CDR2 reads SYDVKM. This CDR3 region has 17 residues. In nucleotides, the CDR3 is TGTGCCAGCAGTCGCCCGGGACTAGCGGCGGACACAGATACGCAGTATTTT. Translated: CASSRPGLAADTDTQYF.

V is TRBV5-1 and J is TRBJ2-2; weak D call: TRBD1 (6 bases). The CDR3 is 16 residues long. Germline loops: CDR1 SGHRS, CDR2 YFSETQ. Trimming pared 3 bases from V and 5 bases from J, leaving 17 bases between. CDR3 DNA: TGCGCCAGCAGCTCCGAACAGGGTAGGCTAACCGGGGAGCTGTTTTTT. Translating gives CASSSEQGRLTGELFF.

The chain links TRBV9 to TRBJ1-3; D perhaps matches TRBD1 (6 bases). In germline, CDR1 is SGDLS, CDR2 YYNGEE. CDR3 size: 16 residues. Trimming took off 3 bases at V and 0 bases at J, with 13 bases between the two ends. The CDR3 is CASSADRPDSGNTIYF. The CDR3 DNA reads TGTGCCAGCAGCGCAGACAGGCCAGACTCTGGAAACACCATATATTTT.

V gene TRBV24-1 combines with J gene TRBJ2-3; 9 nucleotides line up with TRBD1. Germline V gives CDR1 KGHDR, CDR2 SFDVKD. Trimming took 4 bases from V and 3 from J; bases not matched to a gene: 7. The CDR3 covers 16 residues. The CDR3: CATSEGTGKVTDTQYF. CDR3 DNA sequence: TGTGCCACCAGTGAGGGGACAGGGAAGGTTACAGATACGCAGTATTTT.

The CDR3 DNA is TGCGCCAGCAGTGAAGCTTCGGGGAGGGCCCAAGAGACCCAGTACTTC. Protein product: CASSEASGRAQETQYF. This chain connects TRBV5-1 to TRBJ2-5, with 7 bases aligning to TRBD2. Germline CDR1 SGHRS, CDR2 YFSETQ. The CDR3 consists of 16 residues. Trimming cost V 5 bases and J 1 base; bases outside gene matches: 11.

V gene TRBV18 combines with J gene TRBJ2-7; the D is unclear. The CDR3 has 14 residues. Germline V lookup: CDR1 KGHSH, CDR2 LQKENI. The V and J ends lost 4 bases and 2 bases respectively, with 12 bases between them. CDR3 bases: TGTGCCAGCTCACTACCGGGCCGCGCCTACGAGCAGTACTTC. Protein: CASSLPGRAYEQYF.

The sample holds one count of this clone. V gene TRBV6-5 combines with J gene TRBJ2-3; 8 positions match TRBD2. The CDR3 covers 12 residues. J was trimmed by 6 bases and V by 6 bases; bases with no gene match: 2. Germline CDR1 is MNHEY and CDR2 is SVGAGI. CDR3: CASRTSEDTQYF. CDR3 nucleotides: TGTGCCAGCAGGACTAGCGAGGATACGCAGTATTTT.

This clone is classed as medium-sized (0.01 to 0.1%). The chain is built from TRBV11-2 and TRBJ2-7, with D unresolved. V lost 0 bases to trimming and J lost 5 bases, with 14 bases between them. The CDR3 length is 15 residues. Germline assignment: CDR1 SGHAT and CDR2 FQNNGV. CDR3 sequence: CASSLESPAEDEQYF. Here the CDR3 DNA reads TGTGCCAGCAGCTTAGAATCTCCGGCAGAGGACGAGCAGTACTTC.

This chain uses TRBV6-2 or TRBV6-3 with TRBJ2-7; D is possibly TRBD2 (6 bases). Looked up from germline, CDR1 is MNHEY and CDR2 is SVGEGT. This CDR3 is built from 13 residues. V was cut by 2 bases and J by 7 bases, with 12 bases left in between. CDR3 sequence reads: CASSYGGAGEQYF. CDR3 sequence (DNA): TGTGCCAGCAGTTACGGAGGGGCGGGTGAGCAGTACTTC.

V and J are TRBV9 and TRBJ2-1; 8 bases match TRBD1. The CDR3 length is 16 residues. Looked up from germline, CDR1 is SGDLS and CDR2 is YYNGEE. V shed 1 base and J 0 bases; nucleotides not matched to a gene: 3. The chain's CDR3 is CASSVRGQDSYNEQFF. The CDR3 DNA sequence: TGTGCCAGCAGCGTAAGGGGACAGGACTCCTACAATGAGCAGTTCTTC.

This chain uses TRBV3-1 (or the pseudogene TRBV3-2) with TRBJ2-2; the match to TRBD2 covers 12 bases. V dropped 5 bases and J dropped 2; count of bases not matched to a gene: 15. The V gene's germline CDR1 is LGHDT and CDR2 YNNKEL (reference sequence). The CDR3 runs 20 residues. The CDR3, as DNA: TGTGCCAGCAGCAACAACCTCCTAAAAGGACTAGCGGGAAACACCGGGGAGCTGTTTTTT. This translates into CASSNNLLKGLAGNTGELFF.

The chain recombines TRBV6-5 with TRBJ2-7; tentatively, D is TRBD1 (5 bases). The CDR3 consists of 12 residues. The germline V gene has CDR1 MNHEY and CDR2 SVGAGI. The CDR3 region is CAGATFSYEQYF. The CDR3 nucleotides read TGTGCAGGGGCAACCTTTTCCTACGAGCAGTACTTC.

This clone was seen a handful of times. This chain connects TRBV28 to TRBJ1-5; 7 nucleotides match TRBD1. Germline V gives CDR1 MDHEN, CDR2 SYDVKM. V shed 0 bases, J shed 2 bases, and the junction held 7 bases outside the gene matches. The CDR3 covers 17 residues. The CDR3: CASSLWSQGNGNQPQHF. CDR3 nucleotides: TGTGCCAGCAGTTTATGGTCACAGGGGAACGGCAATCAGCCCCAGCATTTT. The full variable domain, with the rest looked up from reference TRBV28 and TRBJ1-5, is DVKVTQSSRYLVKRTGEKVFLECVQDMDHENMFWYRQDPGLGLRLIYFSYDVKMKEKGDIPEGYSVSREKKERFSLILESASTNQTSMYLCASSLWSQGNGNQPQHFGDGTRLSIL.

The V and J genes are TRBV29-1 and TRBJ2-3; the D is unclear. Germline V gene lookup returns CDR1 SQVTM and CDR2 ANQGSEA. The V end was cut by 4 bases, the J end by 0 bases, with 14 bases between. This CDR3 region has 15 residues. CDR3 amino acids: CSVVRFDSSTDTQYF. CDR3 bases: TGCAGCGTTGTGAGGTTCGACTCTAGCACAGATACGCAGTATTTT.

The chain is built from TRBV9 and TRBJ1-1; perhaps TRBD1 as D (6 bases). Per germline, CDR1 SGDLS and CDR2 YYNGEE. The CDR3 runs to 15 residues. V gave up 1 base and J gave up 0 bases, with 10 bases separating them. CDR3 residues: CASSVQGNMNTEAFF. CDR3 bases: TGTGCCAGCAGCGTACAGGGGAATATGAACACTGAAGCTTTCTTT.